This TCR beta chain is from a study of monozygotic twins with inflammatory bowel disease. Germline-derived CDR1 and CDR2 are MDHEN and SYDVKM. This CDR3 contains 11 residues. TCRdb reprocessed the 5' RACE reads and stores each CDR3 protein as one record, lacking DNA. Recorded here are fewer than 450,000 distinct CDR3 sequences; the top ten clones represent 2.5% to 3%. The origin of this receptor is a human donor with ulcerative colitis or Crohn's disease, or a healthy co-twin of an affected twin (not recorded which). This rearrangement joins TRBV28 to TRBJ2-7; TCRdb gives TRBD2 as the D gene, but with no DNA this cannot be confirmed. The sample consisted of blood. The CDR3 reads CASSNIYEQYF.